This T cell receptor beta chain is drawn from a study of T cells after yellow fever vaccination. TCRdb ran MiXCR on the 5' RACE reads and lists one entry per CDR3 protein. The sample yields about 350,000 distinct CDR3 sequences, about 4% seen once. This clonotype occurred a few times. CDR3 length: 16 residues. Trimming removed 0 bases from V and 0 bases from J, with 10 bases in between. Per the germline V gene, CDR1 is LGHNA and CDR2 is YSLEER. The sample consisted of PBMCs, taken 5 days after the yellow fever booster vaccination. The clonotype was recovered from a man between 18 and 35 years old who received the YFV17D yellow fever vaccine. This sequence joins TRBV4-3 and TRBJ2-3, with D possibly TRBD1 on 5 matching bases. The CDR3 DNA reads TGCGCCAGCAGCCAAGAGGGCAGGGTGAGCACAGATACGCAGTATTTT. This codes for CASSQEGRVSTDTQYF.